This T cell receptor (beta chain) was identified in a study of T cells in Graves' hyperthyroidism and ophthalmopathy. Amplification targeted TCR beta CDR3 regions from RNA transcripts. With the HTBI primer set, the TCR CDR3 went through a first round of RT-PCR. TCRdb itself ran the multiplex PCR reads through MiXCR, one entry per CDR3 protein. The sample lists around 620,000 distinct CDR3 sequences, approximately 15% occurring once. A remark on this clonotype: Its antigen is currently unknown.

Germline values: CDR1 MNHEY, CDR2 SMNVEV (reference sequence). This CDR3 contains 20 residues. V lost 6 bases and J 2 bases, leaving 26 bases between the germline ends. General observations from the study: Separation of ophthalmopathy from stable hyperthyroidism was achieved by a 13 V-J model.

The sample taken for sequencing was blood. The sequence was obtained from a young woman with Graves' ophthalmopathy. V is TRBV27 and J is TRBJ2-6, with D possibly matching TRBD1 (5 bases). CDR3 in DNA: TGTGCCAGCAGGTTTAAGTTACTCACGACAGATTCCACTGGGGCCAACGTCCTGACTTTC. Its protein product is CASRFKLLTTDSTGANVLTF.